This T cell receptor beta chain was observed in a study of T cells in localized non-small cell lung cancer. V gave up 5 bases and J gave up 4 bases, with 17 bases separating them. This CDR3 is built from 15 residues. From germline, CDR1 is LGHNA and CDR2 YSLEER. Clones were sequenced by immunoSEQ multiplex PCR, and TCRdb holds only the in-frame ones, with some missing. The sample has 4,300 or so clones; 85% to 95% are singletons. The sample was peripheral blood, taken before any cancer treatment. The V and J genes are TRBV4-3 and TRBJ1-2; D unclear. This sequence originates from a woman aged 35 to 70 with stage I lung adenocarcinoma. CDR3 in amino acids: CASSNIRRKTYGYTF. CDR3 DNA sequence: TGCGCCAGCAGCAATATCCGTCGAAAGACCTATGGCTACACCTTC.